This T cell receptor beta chain comes out of a study of T cell responses to AZD1222 COVID-19 vaccine. General study points: Donor demographics were predominantly white British with a female majority; clonal diversity may be underestimated.

Profiled with immunoSEQ multiplex PCR; TCRdb holds only in-frame clones, not every one. The sample comprises around 120,000 clones, approximately 96% of which are singletons, and about 2.2% rests with the top ten. V was pared by 3 bases and J by 0 bases, with 15 bases between. The CDR3 runs 18 residues. CDR1 is KGHSH and CDR2 is LQKENI in the germline V gene. About this clone itself: Its antigen is still unknown.

The chain uses TRBV18 and TRBJ2-6; D unresolved. This clonotype originated in an adult in good health. This material consisted of peripheral blood, taken on day 0 of AZD1222 vaccination. CDR3 amino acids: CASSPVPLLSSGANVLTF. In DNA, the CDR3 is TGTGCCAGCTCACCCGTCCCCCTCCTTAGCTCTGGGGCCAACGTCCTGACTTTC.